These T cell receptor beta chains were read from a single sample in a study of blood T cell repertoires in COVID-19. The assay was immunoSEQ multiplex PCR, and TCRdb's table has in-frame clones only and misses some. The profile shows around 250,000 clones, 86% of them singletons. The sequenced material came from peripheral blood. These receptors originate from a woman aged 55-75 years who had recovered from COVID-19. Each CDR3 is given with its conserved first and last residue. The D gene is left open where the match is weak. Not all rows give a size; the values are once, few, many and, for expanded clones, a class.

d_gene	j_gene	v_gene	abundance	CDR3nt	CDR3aa
.	TRBJ1-4	TRBV6-6	.	TGTGCCAGCAGTTACGAGGACACAACTAATGAAAAACTGTTTTTT	CASSYEDTTNEKLFF
.	TRBJ1-3	TRBV3-1/TRBV3-2	.	TGTGCCAGCAGCCAAGATGGTGTGGGTAGGGGCTCTGGAAACACCATATATTTT	CASSQDGVGRGSGNTIYF
.	TRBJ1-2	TRBV28	.	TGTGCCAGCAGTTCCCGAGGGGGGGAGGATTGGTTCTATGGCTACACCTTC	CASSSRGGEDWFYGYTF
TRBD1	TRBJ2-7	TRBV6-1	.	TGTGCCAGCAGCTGGACTCAGGGGGCCGACGAGCAGTACTTC	CASSWTQGADEQYF
.	TRBJ1-4	TRBV7-2	.	TGTGCCAGCAGTCTGGACAGTGGGGTTAAACTGTTTTTT	CASSLDSGVKLFF
TRBD1	TRBJ1-6	TRBV9	few	TGTGCCAGCAGCCCACGGACAGGGGCCTATAATTCACCCCTCCACTTT	CASSPRTGAYNSPLHF
.	TRBJ2-2	TRBV5-4	.	TGTGCCAGCAGCTTGGTGGGGGGCACCGGGGAGCTGTTTTTT	CASSLVGGTGELFF
.	TRBJ2-7	TRBV15	.	TGTGCCACCAGCAGAGATGTAATGAGAATGGGGGGCTCCTACGAGCAGTACTTC	CATSRDVMRMGGSYEQYF
TRBD2	TRBJ2-7	TRBV10-2	.	TGCGCCAGCACCTCTCTTGGACTAGGGGTTTCCTACGAGCAGTACTTC	CASTSLGLGVSYEQYF
TRBD1	TRBJ2-1	TRBV7-9	once	TGTGCCAGCAGCCCATACGGGACAGCCCTCTACAATGAGCAGTTCTTC	CASSPYGTALYNEQFF
.	TRBJ1-3	TRBV5-1	.	TGCGCCAGCAGCTTGAAGGGGGACGGAAACACCATATATTTT	CASSLKGDGNTIYF
.	TRBJ2-7	TRBV9	.	TGTGCCAGCAGCGTAGTGGGGGCAAGCTACGAGCAGTACTTC	CASSVVGASYEQYF
.	TRBJ1-6	TRBV5-8	.	TGTGCCAGCAGCGCCGGGACTGTAGATAATTCACCCCTCCACTTT	CASSAGTVDNSPLHF
.	TRBJ2-3	TRBV28	.	TGTGCCAGCCGGGACCCGAGGAGGGGTACGCAGTATTTT	CASRDPRRGTQYF
.	TRBJ2-1	TRBV4-2	.	TGTGCCAGCAGCGTTGCGGGATACTCCTACAATGAGCAGTTCTTC	CASSVAGYSYNEQFF
.	TRBJ1-2	TRBV7-8	.	TGTGCCAGCAGCTTAAAGCGGGGGGCGAATGGCTACACCTTC	CASSLKRGANGYTF
.	TRBJ2-7	TRBV28	.	TGTGCCAGCTTTGAAGCGAGGTCCTACGAGCAGTACTTC	CASFEARSYEQYF
.	TRBJ2-7	TRBV6-2/TRBV6-3	.	TGTGCCAGCAGTTTAAGTACAGGGATGGGATACTCCTACGAGCAGTACTTC	CASSLSTGMGYSYEQYF
TRBD2	TRBJ2-3	TRBV18	.	TGTGCCAGCGTCCCACTGACTAGCCGGGGGGCAGATACGCAGTATTTT	CASVPLTSRGADTQYF
TRBD1	TRBJ1-5	TRBV2	.	TGTGCCAGCAGAGGTGACAGGGAGGCGGGTGCGGGCAATCAGCCCCAGCATTTT	CASRGDREAGAGNQPQHF